The rows below give T cell receptor beta chains drawn from one sample of a study of OX40 agonist ivuxolimab in advanced cancers. Measured with immunoSEQ multiplex PCR; TCRdb has only the in-frame clones, and not every one. Seen here are fewer than 100,000 clones, under 85% observed once, and the top ten hold 0.35% to 0.5%. This sample comprised CD4+ or CD8+ T cells sorted from blood, obtained in a trial of the OX40 agonist ivuxolimab. These receptor sequences come from an adult with an advanced solid tumor such as melanoma, head and neck, liver or kidney cancer. Both conserved end residues are part of each CDR3. Fields, in order: clone size, D gene, J gene, V gene, CDR3 protein, CDR3 DNA. D genes are given only for firm matches. Some rows have no size entry. The others give once, few or many, or a class for an expanded clone.

abundance: -; d_gene: -; j_gene: TRBJ2-6; v_gene: TRBV5-1; CDR3aa: CASSTRGYSGANVLTF; CDR3nt: TGCGCCAGCAGCACCAGGGGCTACTCTGGGGCCAACGTCCTGACTTTC
abundance: -; d_gene: -; j_gene: TRBJ2-3; v_gene: TRBV11-2; CDR3aa: CASSRSGITNADTQYF; CDR3nt: TGTGCCAGCAGCCGTTCCGGGATAACGAACGCAGATACGCAGTATTTT
abundance: -; d_gene: -; j_gene: TRBJ2-1; v_gene: TRBV5-6; CDR3aa: CASSLPGTYNEQFF; CDR3nt: TGTGCCAGCAGCTTACCCGGGACCTACAATGAGCAGTTCTTC
abundance: once; d_gene: TRBD1; j_gene: TRBJ1-6; v_gene: TRBV28; CDR3aa: CASSLLTGTAANSPLHF; CDR3nt: TGTGCCAGCAGTTTGTTGACCGGGACAGCGGCTAATTCACCCCTCCACTTT
abundance: -; d_gene: -; j_gene: TRBJ1-2; v_gene: TRBV18; CDR3aa: CASSPPVGVGYGYTF; CDR3nt: TGTGCCAGCTCACCACCGGTTGGGGTTGGGTATGGCTACACCTTC
abundance: -; d_gene: -; j_gene: TRBJ2-5; v_gene: TRBV5-4; CDR3aa: CASSSKDSGLQETQYF; CDR3nt: TGTGCCAGCAGCTCCAAGGACTCAGGCTTGCAAGAGACCCAGTACTTC
abundance: -; d_gene: -; j_gene: TRBJ1-3; v_gene: TRBV7-2; CDR3aa: CASSLSKGAGNTIYF; CDR3nt: TGTGCCAGCAGCCTAAGCAAGGGTGCAGGAAACACCATATATTTT
abundance: few; d_gene: -; j_gene: TRBJ1-1; v_gene: TRBV5-1; CDR3aa: CASSLTGEKNTEAFF; CDR3nt: TGCGCCAGCAGCTTGACAGGTGAAAAGAACACTGAAGCTTTCTTT
abundance: -; d_gene: -; j_gene: TRBJ2-2; v_gene: TRBV2; CDR3aa: CASKEMVTGELFF; CDR3nt: TGTGCCAGCAAGGAGATGGTCACCGGGGAGCTGTTTTTT
abundance: -; d_gene: -; j_gene: TRBJ2-2; v_gene: TRBV5-1; CDR3aa: CASSLVWLAGELFF; CDR3nt: TGCGCCAGCAGCTTGGTTTGGCTTGCCGGGGAGCTGTTTTTT
abundance: -; d_gene: -; j_gene: TRBJ1-5; v_gene: TRBV11-2; CDR3aa: CASSSSQQQPQHF; CDR3nt: TGTGCCAGCAGCTCCTCTCAGCAACAGCCCCAGCATTTT
abundance: -; d_gene: -; j_gene: TRBJ1-1; v_gene: TRBV19; CDR3aa: CASRAAKKEAFF; CDR3nt: TGTGCCAGTAGGGCCGCGAAAAAAGAAGCTTTCTTT
abundance: -; d_gene: -; j_gene: TRBJ2-1; v_gene: TRBV11-2; CDR3aa: CASSLPHGGVDNEQFF; CDR3nt: TGTGCCAGCAGCCTCCCCCACGGGGGAGTGGACAATGAGCAGTTCTTC
abundance: -; d_gene: TRBD2; j_gene: TRBJ2-3; v_gene: TRBV5-1; CDR3aa: CASKILAGGQDTQYF; CDR3nt: TGCGCCAGCAAAATTCTAGCGGGGGGCCAAGATACGCAGTATTTT
abundance: -; d_gene: -; j_gene: TRBJ2-7; v_gene: TRBV28; CDR3aa: CASIGSGHYEQYF; CDR3nt: TGTGCCAGCATCGGGTCAGGGCACTACGAGCAGTACTTC
abundance: -; d_gene: -; j_gene: TRBJ1-4; v_gene: TRBV4-1; CDR3aa: CASSQRLGVAEKLFF; CDR3nt: TGCGCCAGCAGCCAGCGACTGGGAGTTGCGGAAAAACTGTTTTTT
abundance: -; d_gene: -; j_gene: TRBJ1-6; v_gene: TRBV11-3; CDR3aa: CASSYLRRNSPLHF; CDR3nt: TGTGCCAGCAGCTACTTGCGCAGGAATTCACCCCTCCACTTT
abundance: once; d_gene: TRBD1; j_gene: TRBJ2-2; v_gene: TRBV5-1; CDR3aa: CASSLTGGATGELFF; CDR3nt: TGCGCCAGCAGTCTCACAGGGGGCGCTACCGGGGAGCTGTTTTTT
abundance: -; d_gene: -; j_gene: TRBJ1-3; v_gene: TRBV25-1; CDR3aa: CASRRGNTIYF; CDR3nt: TGTGCCAGCCGGCGGGGAAACACCATATATTTT
abundance: -; d_gene: -; j_gene: TRBJ1-5; v_gene: TRBV10-1; CDR3aa: CATNREIDQPQHF; CDR3nt: TGCGCCACTAACAGGGAGATAGATCAGCCCCAGCATTTT
abundance: -; d_gene: -; j_gene: TRBJ2-4; v_gene: TRBV11-2; CDR3aa: CASSLGQRSLAKNIQYF; CDR3nt: TGTGCCAGCAGCTTAGGGCAGCGTAGCCTAGCCAAAAACATTCAGTACTTC
abundance: few; d_gene: -; j_gene: TRBJ2-1; v_gene: TRBV5-1; CDR3aa: CASSPGTGYNEQFF; CDR3nt: TGCGCCAGCAGCCCAGGGACTGGCTACAATGAGCAGTTCTTC
abundance: -; d_gene: -; j_gene: TRBJ2-7; v_gene: TRBV20-1; CDR3aa: CSASHSYEQYF; CDR3nt: TGCAGTGCTTCGCATTCCTACGAGCAGTACTTC
abundance: -; d_gene: -; j_gene: TRBJ1-6; v_gene: TRBV5-6; CDR3aa: CASSLGGTNSPLHF; CDR3nt: TGTGCCAGCAGCTTGGGGGGGACTAATTCACCCCTCCACTTT
abundance: few; d_gene: -; j_gene: TRBJ2-1; v_gene: TRBV6-4; CDR3aa: CASRAGQHNEQFF; CDR3nt: TGTGCCAGCAGGGCAGGGCAACACAATGAGCAGTTCTTC
abundance: -; d_gene: -; j_gene: TRBJ2-3; v_gene: TRBV7-8; CDR3aa: CASSGPAGDTQYF; CDR3nt: TGTGCCAGCAGTGGGCCAGCCGGGGATACGCAGTATTTT
abundance: many; d_gene: TRBD2; j_gene: TRBJ2-1; v_gene: TRBV5-6; CDR3aa: CASSWAGTSGKQFF; CDR3nt: TGTGCCAGCAGCTGGGCCGGGACTAGCGGAAAGCAGTTCTTC
abundance: -; d_gene: -; j_gene: TRBJ1-1; v_gene: TRBV29-1; CDR3aa: CSVQGDANTEAFF; CDR3nt: TGCAGCGTGCAAGGGGATGCGAACACTGAAGCTTTCTTT
abundance: -; d_gene: TRBD1; j_gene: TRBJ1-4; v_gene: TRBV7-3; CDR3aa: CASSVSGTGGEKLFF; CDR3nt: TGTGCCAGCAGCGTATCCGGGACAGGGGGTGAAAAACTGTTTTTT
abundance: once; d_gene: TRBD2; j_gene: TRBJ2-7; v_gene: TRBV30; CDR3aa: CAWSRLAEREQYF; CDR3nt: TGTGCCTGGAGTCGACTAGCGGAGAGGGAGCAGTACTTC
abundance: -; d_gene: -; j_gene: TRBJ2-5; v_gene: TRBV7-6; CDR3aa: CASKGRMDQETQYF; CDR3nt: TGTGCCAGCAAGGGGCGGATGGACCAAGAGACCCAGTACTTC
abundance: -; d_gene: -; j_gene: TRBJ2-5; v_gene: TRBV29-1; CDR3aa: CSVEVGRETQYF; CDR3nt: TGCAGCGTTGAGGTGGGTCGAGAGACCCAGTACTTC
abundance: -; d_gene: TRBD2; j_gene: TRBJ2-7; v_gene: TRBV19; CDR3aa: CASSIRTSGRQYEQYF; CDR3nt: TGTGCCAGTAGTATTCGGACTAGCGGGAGACAATACGAGCAGTACTTC
abundance: -; d_gene: -; j_gene: TRBJ2-3; v_gene: TRBV7-3; CDR3aa: CASSPRGTDTQYF; CDR3nt: TGTGCCAGCAGCCCAAGGGGCACAGATACGCAGTATTTT
abundance: -; d_gene: -; j_gene: TRBJ1-1; v_gene: TRBV18; CDR3aa: CASSRQENTEAFF; CDR3nt: TGTGCCAGCTCTAGACAGGAAAACACTGAAGCTTTCTTT
abundance: -; d_gene: -; j_gene: TRBJ2-5; v_gene: TRBV11-2; CDR3aa: CASSLSKTQYF; CDR3nt: TGTGCCAGCAGCTTATCGAAGACCCAGTACTTC
abundance: -; d_gene: TRBD1; j_gene: TRBJ1-2; v_gene: TRBV28; CDR3aa: CASSFGSGTGPSYYGYTF; CDR3nt: TGTGCCAGCAGTTTTGGTTCCGGGACAGGTCCCTCTTACTATGGCTACACCTTC
abundance: -; d_gene: TRBD1; j_gene: TRBJ1-1; v_gene: TRBV19; CDR3aa: CASSIRERGRRAFF; CDR3nt: TGTGCCAGTAGTATCCGGGAGAGGGGGCGAAGAGCTTTCTTT
abundance: -; d_gene: -; j_gene: TRBJ1-2; v_gene: TRBV14; CDR3aa: CHQGYYGYTF; CDR3nt: TGTCATCAGGGATACTATGGCTACACCTTC
abundance: -; d_gene: -; j_gene: TRBJ2-6; v_gene: TRBV7-9; CDR3aa: CASSPPRGRESGANVLTF; CDR3nt: TGTGCCAGCAGCCCCCCTCGGGGGCGAGAATCTGGGGCCAACGTCCTGACTTTC
abundance: -; d_gene: -; j_gene: TRBJ2-3; v_gene: TRBV6-1; CDR3aa: CASSGRKYDTDTQYF; CDR3nt: TGTGCCAGCAGTGGAAGGAAATACGACACAGATACGCAGTATTTT
abundance: -; d_gene: -; j_gene: TRBJ2-5; v_gene: TRBV6-5; CDR3aa: CASSWQSSLETQYF; CDR3nt: TGTGCCAGCAGTTGGCAGTCAAGTTTGGAGACCCAGTACTTC
abundance: -; d_gene: TRBD1; j_gene: TRBJ2-7; v_gene: TRBV7-9; CDR3aa: CASSPTWTGHYEQYF; CDR3nt: TGTGCCAGCAGCCCCACATGGACAGGACACTACGAGCAGTACTTC
abundance: -; d_gene: -; j_gene: TRBJ2-2; v_gene: TRBV11-2; CDR3aa: CASSRATGKAGELFF; CDR3nt: TGTGCCAGCAGTAGGGCCACGGGGAAGGCCGGGGAGCTGTTTTTT
abundance: -; d_gene: -; j_gene: TRBJ2-7; v_gene: TRBV6-5; CDR3aa: CASSSQGNREQYF; CDR3nt: TGTGCCAGCAGTTCCCAGGGGAACAGAGAGCAGTACTTC
abundance: -; d_gene: -; j_gene: TRBJ2-1; v_gene: TRBV4-1; CDR3aa: CASSYLADKVNEQFF; CDR3nt: TGCGCCAGCAGTTACCTGGCGGATAAGGTTAATGAGCAGTTCTTC
abundance: few; d_gene: -; j_gene: TRBJ2-7; v_gene: TRBV19; CDR3aa: CASSSGTADYEQYF; CDR3nt: TGTGCCAGTTCCTCCGGGACGGCAGACTACGAGCAGTACTTC
abundance: -; d_gene: -; j_gene: TRBJ1-1; v_gene: TRBV27; CDR3aa: CASRSGTRNTEAFF; CDR3nt: TGTGCCAGCAGATCCGGGACACGTAACACTGAAGCTTTCTTT
abundance: -; d_gene: -; j_gene: TRBJ2-3; v_gene: TRBV18; CDR3aa: CASSLEKDTQYF; CDR3nt: TGTGCCAGCTCATTAGAAAAAGATACGCAGTATTTT
abundance: -; d_gene: -; j_gene: TRBJ2-3; v_gene: TRBV19; CDR3aa: CASSSRRKDTQYF; CDR3nt: TGTGCCAGTAGTAGCCGACGGAAAGATACGCAGTATTTT
abundance: -; d_gene: -; j_gene: TRBJ1-2; v_gene: TRBV6-1; CDR3aa: CASTPNYGYTF; CDR3nt: TGTGCCAGCACTCCTAACTATGGCTACACCTTC
abundance: once; d_gene: -; j_gene: TRBJ2-1; v_gene: TRBV5-6; CDR3aa: CASSLGRGGEQFF; CDR3nt: TGTGCCAGCAGCTTGGGGAGAGGTGGTGAGCAGTTCTTC
abundance: -; d_gene: TRBD1; j_gene: TRBJ1-2; v_gene: TRBV28; CDR3aa: CAIDVTGTGGLDGYTF; CDR3nt: TGTGCCATTGACGTCACCGGGACAGGGGGTTTGGATGGCTACACCTTC
abundance: -; d_gene: -; j_gene: TRBJ2-1; v_gene: TRBV5-1; CDR3aa: CASTTDGSSYNEQFF; CDR3nt: TGCGCCAGCACCACCGACGGGAGCTCCTACAATGAGCAGTTCTTC
abundance: few; d_gene: TRBD1; j_gene: TRBJ1-2; v_gene: TRBV7-2; CDR3aa: CASSLGRWGQTYGYTF; CDR3nt: TGTGCCAGCAGCTTAGGGAGGTGGGGACAGACCTATGGCTACACCTTC
abundance: -; d_gene: -; j_gene: TRBJ2-7; v_gene: TRBV21-1; CDR3aa: CASPSGSYEQYF; CDR3nt: TGTGCCAGCCCCAGCGGGAGCTACGAGCAGTACTTC
abundance: -; d_gene: -; j_gene: TRBJ2-3; v_gene: TRBV7-8; CDR3aa: CASSLTDTQYF; CDR3nt: TGTGCCAGCAGCTTAACAGATACGCAGTATTTT
abundance: -; d_gene: -; j_gene: TRBJ1-2; v_gene: TRBV2; CDR3aa: CASSDRGSSNYGYTF; CDR3nt: TGTGCCAGCAGTGACAGGGGAAGCTCTAACTATGGCTACACCTTC